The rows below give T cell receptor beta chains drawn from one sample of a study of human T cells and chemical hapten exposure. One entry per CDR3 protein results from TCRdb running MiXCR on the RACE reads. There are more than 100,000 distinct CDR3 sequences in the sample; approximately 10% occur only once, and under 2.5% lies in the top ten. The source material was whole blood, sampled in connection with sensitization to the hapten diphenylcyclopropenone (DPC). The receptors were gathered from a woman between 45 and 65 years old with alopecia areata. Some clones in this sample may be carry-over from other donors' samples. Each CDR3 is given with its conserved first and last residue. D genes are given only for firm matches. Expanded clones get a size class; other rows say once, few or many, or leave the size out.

cdr3_aa: CASSTDGGRTDTQYF; cdr3_nt: TGTGCCAGCAGCACAGACGGGGGGCGCACAGATACGCAGTATTTT; v_call: TRBV7-2; clone_size: few; d_call: -; j_call: TRBJ2-3
cdr3_aa: CSVDSGGSLSSYNEQFF; cdr3_nt: TGCAGCGTTGATAGCGGGGGGTCCCTGAGCTCCTACAATGAGCAGTTCTTC; v_call: TRBV29-1; clone_size: few; d_call: TRBD2; j_call: TRBJ2-1
cdr3_aa: CASSLARWGAGETQYF; cdr3_nt: TGCGCCAGCAGCTTGGCGCGGTGGGGGGCCGGTGAGACCCAGTACTTC; v_call: TRBV5-1; clone_size: many; d_call: -; j_call: TRBJ2-5
cdr3_aa: CASSQRGQGEGLANNEQFF; cdr3_nt: TGTGCCAGCAGCCAAAGGGGACAGGGGGAAGGACTAGCTAACAATGAGCAGTTCTTC; v_call: TRBV7-6; clone_size: many; d_call: TRBD1; j_call: TRBJ2-1
cdr3_aa: CASSSPRGNQPQHF; cdr3_nt: TGTGCCAGCAGCTCCCCCCGTGGGAATCAGCCCCAGCATTTT; v_call: TRBV5-6; clone_size: -; d_call: -; j_call: TRBJ1-5
cdr3_aa: CASSVGQGLFQPQHF; cdr3_nt: TGTGCCAGCAGTGTGGGACAGGGGTTATTTCAGCCCCAGCATTTT; v_call: TRBV6-6; clone_size: -; d_call: TRBD1; j_call: TRBJ1-5
cdr3_aa: CASSLNGRYYEQYF; cdr3_nt: TGCGCCAGCAGCTTGAACGGGCGATATTACGAGCAGTACTTC; v_call: TRBV5-1; clone_size: -; d_call: -; j_call: TRBJ2-7
cdr3_aa: CSARAGGGGTQYF; cdr3_nt: TGCAGTGCCAGAGCGGGGGGTGGCGGTACGCAGTATTTT; v_call: TRBV20-1; clone_size: few; d_call: TRBD2; j_call: TRBJ2-3
cdr3_aa: CASSFAGPGRAFF; cdr3_nt: TGTGCCAGCAGTTTTGCAGGGCCCGGGAGAGCTTTCTTT; v_call: TRBV28; clone_size: few; d_call: -; j_call: TRBJ1-1
cdr3_aa: CATSRDSQGGNYNEQFF; cdr3_nt: TGTGCCACCAGCAGAGATAGCCAAGGGGGAAACTACAATGAGCAGTTCTTC; v_call: TRBV15; clone_size: few; d_call: -; j_call: TRBJ2-1
cdr3_aa: CASSLGLSSYEQYF; cdr3_nt: TGCGCCAGCAGCTTGGGCCTCTCCTCTTACGAGCAGTACTTC; v_call: TRBV5-1; clone_size: few; d_call: -; j_call: TRBJ2-7
cdr3_aa: CASSPLGTDTQYF; cdr3_nt: TGTGCCAGCTCACCACTGGGCACAGATACGCAGTATTTT; v_call: TRBV18; clone_size: few; d_call: -; j_call: TRBJ2-3
cdr3_aa: CASKGLRLNYGYTF; cdr3_nt: TGTGCCAGCAAAGGACTCCGACTTAACTATGGCTACACCTTC; v_call: TRBV6-2/TRBV6-3; clone_size: few; d_call: -; j_call: TRBJ1-2
cdr3_aa: CASSRQIYGYTF; cdr3_nt: TGTGCCAGCAGCAGACAGATCTATGGCTACACCTTC; v_call: TRBV2; clone_size: -; d_call: -; j_call: TRBJ1-2
cdr3_aa: CASSPDRENIQYF; cdr3_nt: TGTGCCAGCAGCCCAGACAGGGAAAACATTCAGTACTTC; v_call: TRBV12-3/TRBV12-4; clone_size: many; d_call: TRBD1; j_call: TRBJ2-4
cdr3_aa: CASSLAGTPDTQYF; cdr3_nt: TGCGCCAGCAGCTTGGCCGGAACACCAGATACGCAGTATTTT; v_call: TRBV5-1; clone_size: many; d_call: -; j_call: TRBJ2-3
cdr3_aa: CASSLSGGAHEQFF; cdr3_nt: TGTGCCAGCAGCTTGAGCGGGGGGGCCCATGAGCAGTTCTTC; v_call: TRBV5-6; clone_size: -; d_call: TRBD2; j_call: TRBJ2-1
cdr3_aa: CASSHPGLTGGAKNIQYF; cdr3_nt: TGCGCCAGCAGCCATCCCGGACTAACAGGGGGAGCCAAAAACATTCAGTACTTC; v_call: TRBV4-1; clone_size: many; d_call: TRBD1; j_call: TRBJ2-4
cdr3_aa: CSVETGGTGSGYTF; cdr3_nt: TGCAGCGTTGAAACCGGAGGGACAGGGAGCGGCTACACCTTC; v_call: TRBV29-1; clone_size: few; d_call: TRBD1; j_call: TRBJ1-2
cdr3_aa: CASRQGASPLHF; cdr3_nt: TGTGCCAGCAGACAGGGAGCTTCACCCCTCCACTTT; v_call: TRBV28; clone_size: -; d_call: -; j_call: TRBJ1-6
cdr3_aa: CASTGTGNQPQHF; cdr3_nt: TGTGCCAGCACCGGGACAGGGAATCAGCCCCAGCATTTT; v_call: TRBV12-3/TRBV12-4; clone_size: few; d_call: TRBD1; j_call: TRBJ1-5
cdr3_aa: CASSLAPVSNQPQHF; cdr3_nt: TGTGCCAGCAGCTTAGCGCCGGTTTCCAATCAGCCCCAGCATTTT; v_call: TRBV7-8; clone_size: few; d_call: -; j_call: TRBJ1-5
cdr3_aa: CASSFTGKHQETQYF; cdr3_nt: TGTGCCAGCAGTTTTACAGGGAAGCACCAAGAGACCCAGTACTTC; v_call: TRBV28; clone_size: -; d_call: -; j_call: TRBJ2-5
cdr3_aa: CASRKTGGVEQFF; cdr3_nt: TGTGCCAGCAGAAAAACAGGGGGCGTGGAGCAGTTCTTC; v_call: TRBV12-3/TRBV12-4; clone_size: -; d_call: TRBD1; j_call: TRBJ2-1
cdr3_aa: CASRTEVSYNEQFF; cdr3_nt: TGTGCCAGCAGGACTGAAGTTTCCTACAATGAGCAGTTCTTC; v_call: TRBV2; clone_size: -; d_call: -; j_call: TRBJ2-1
cdr3_aa: CASSPTWPGELFF; cdr3_nt: TGCGCCAGCAGCCCTACGTGGCCCGGGGAGCTGTTTTTT; v_call: TRBV4-3; clone_size: -; d_call: -; j_call: TRBJ2-2
cdr3_aa: CASIYRVTGELFF; cdr3_nt: TGTGCCAGCATTTACAGGGTGACCGGGGAGCTGTTTTTT; v_call: TRBV27; clone_size: few; d_call: -; j_call: TRBJ2-2
cdr3_aa: CASSRGNNQPQHF; cdr3_nt: TGTGCCAGCAGTCGGGGCAACAATCAGCCCCAGCATTTT; v_call: TRBV7-9; clone_size: -; d_call: -; j_call: TRBJ1-5
cdr3_aa: CASSARTSGGAADTQYF; cdr3_nt: TGCGCCAGCAGCGCCCGGACTAGCGGGGGAGCCGCAGATACGCAGTATTTT; v_call: TRBV5-1; clone_size: -; d_call: TRBD2; j_call: TRBJ2-3
cdr3_aa: CASSSQGAEAFF; cdr3_nt: TGTGCCAGCAGTTCACAGGGGGCCGAAGCTTTCTTT; v_call: TRBV12-3/TRBV12-4; clone_size: few; d_call: TRBD1; j_call: TRBJ1-1
cdr3_aa: CASSEDAGTYGYTF; cdr3_nt: TGTGCCAGCAGTGAAGACGCAGGGACCTATGGCTACACCTTC; v_call: TRBV2; clone_size: few; d_call: -; j_call: TRBJ1-2
cdr3_aa: CASRPPVKGSKTEAFF; cdr3_nt: TGTGCAAGTCGCCCCCCGGTTAAGGGATCGAAGACTGAAGCTTTCTTT; v_call: TRBV12-2; clone_size: few; d_call: -; j_call: TRBJ1-1
cdr3_aa: CASSLSGGNTEAFF; cdr3_nt: TGTGCCAGCAGCTTATCCGGGGGAAACACTGAAGCTTTCTTT; v_call: TRBV7-3; clone_size: many; d_call: -; j_call: TRBJ1-1
cdr3_aa: CASSETVGARNEKLFF; cdr3_nt: TGTGCCAGCAGTGAAACGGTTGGGGCTAGAAATGAAAAACTGTTTTTT; v_call: TRBV6-1; clone_size: few; d_call: -; j_call: TRBJ1-4
cdr3_aa: CASSCGGEAFF; cdr3_nt: TGTGCCAGCAGCTGCGGAGGTGAAGCTTTCTTT; v_call: TRBV11-2; clone_size: few; d_call: -; j_call: TRBJ1-1
cdr3_aa: CASRFLTAEAFF; cdr3_nt: TGTGCCAGCAGATTCCTAACGGCTGAAGCTTTCTTT; v_call: TRBV11-2; clone_size: -; d_call: -; j_call: TRBJ1-1
cdr3_aa: CASGSRDTSNQPQHF; cdr3_nt: TGTGCTAGTGGTAGCAGAGACACCTCCAATCAGCCCCAGCATTTT; v_call: TRBV12-5; clone_size: -; d_call: -; j_call: TRBJ1-5
cdr3_aa: CASGGAGGLTFF; cdr3_nt: TGTGCCAGCGGAGGTGCGGGGGGCCTTACGTTCTTC; v_call: TRBV11-2; clone_size: few; d_call: TRBD2; j_call: TRBJ2-1
cdr3_aa: CASSFTNHVAEAFF; cdr3_nt: TGTGCCAGCAGTTTCACTAACCACGTTGCTGAAGCTTTCTTT; v_call: TRBV12-3/TRBV12-4; clone_size: -; d_call: -; j_call: TRBJ1-1
cdr3_aa: CASTGGDLWEQYF; cdr3_nt: TGTGCCAGCACCGGAGGAGACCTTTGGGAGCAGTACTTC; v_call: TRBV12-3/TRBV12-4; clone_size: few; d_call: -; j_call: TRBJ2-7
cdr3_aa: CASSRAGSGANVLTF; cdr3_nt: TGTGCCAGCAGCCGGGCGGGATCTGGGGCCAACGTCCTGACTTTC; v_call: TRBV3-1; clone_size: -; d_call: -; j_call: TRBJ2-6
cdr3_aa: CASSPRDRPYEQYF; cdr3_nt: TGCGCCAGCAGCCCGAGGGACAGGCCCTACGAGCAGTACTTC; v_call: TRBV5-1; clone_size: many; d_call: TRBD1; j_call: TRBJ2-7
cdr3_aa: CASSSSGTVPDTQYF; cdr3_nt: TGTGCCAGCAGCTCTAGCGGGACCGTCCCAGATACGCAGTATTTT; v_call: TRBV12-3/TRBV12-4; clone_size: -; d_call: TRBD2; j_call: TRBJ2-3
cdr3_aa: CASSESLAGGREQYF; cdr3_nt: TGTGCCAGCAGTGAATCCCTAGCGGGCGGTCGCGAGCAGTACTTC; v_call: TRBV25-1; clone_size: many; d_call: TRBD2; j_call: TRBJ2-7
cdr3_aa: CASSWEGTRSNTEAFF; cdr3_nt: TGTGCCAGCAGCTGGGAAGGGACACGGTCGAACACTGAAGCTTTCTTT; v_call: TRBV7-2; clone_size: few; d_call: -; j_call: TRBJ1-1
cdr3_aa: CASSQTFVMGGGYTF; cdr3_nt: TGTGCCAGCAGCCAGACCTTTGTGATGGGTGGCGGCTACACCTTC; v_call: TRBV3-1; clone_size: few; d_call: -; j_call: TRBJ1-2
cdr3_aa: CASSRDLPRGQPQHF; cdr3_nt: TGTGCCAGCAGCCGGGACCTTCCCCGTGGGCAGCCCCAGCATTTT; v_call: TRBV7-2; clone_size: -; d_call: -; j_call: TRBJ1-5
cdr3_aa: CASSPGLAMTF; cdr3_nt: TGTGCCAGCAGTCCTGGACTAGCGATGACCTTC; v_call: TRBV12-3/TRBV12-4; clone_size: -; d_call: TRBD2; j_call: TRBJ2-5
cdr3_aa: CASSQVAGYTEAFF; cdr3_nt: TGTGCCAGCAGCCAAGTGGCGGGCTACACTGAAGCTTTCTTT; v_call: TRBV3-1; clone_size: -; d_call: -; j_call: TRBJ1-1
cdr3_aa: CASSQVVAARGEQYF; cdr3_nt: TGCGCCAGCAGCCAAGTAGTGGCGGCGAGGGGGGAGCAGTACTTC; v_call: TRBV4-1; clone_size: few; d_call: -; j_call: TRBJ2-7
cdr3_aa: CASSLRQGLAGANVLTF; cdr3_nt: TGTGCCAGCAGCTTGAGGCAGGGGTTGGCTGGGGCCAACGTCCTGACTTTC; v_call: TRBV5-6; clone_size: -; d_call: -; j_call: TRBJ2-6